A single sample gave rise to the 7 T cell receptor beta chains below, sequenced in a study of yellow fever vaccine responses in identical twins. MiXCR was run by TCRdb on the RT-PCR reads, yielding one entry per CDR3 protein. The sample includes some 3,400 distinct CDR3 sequences, about 86% of them seen just once. Sequenced here: T cells from blood (PBMCs), unsorted or a sorted subset (not recorded which), sampled before or after yellow fever vaccination (not recorded which). Receptors were obtained from a woman under 30 who received the yellow fever vaccine.

The rearrangement joins TRBV20-1 to TRBJ1-4, with a possible D match to TRBD1 (5 bases). Germline V CDR1 and CDR2: DFQATT, SNEGSKA (reference sequence). The V end was cut by 0 bases, the J end by 4 bases, with 12 bases between. This CDR3 comprises 15 residues. This CDR3 reads CSARDKDTYNEKLFF. The CDR3, as DNA: TGCAGTGCTAGAGATAAGGACACGTATAATGAAAAACTGTTTTTT.

This clonotype was seen a few times. The rearrangement uses TRBV25-1 and TRBJ1-2; TRBD1 aligns across 7 bases. There are 14 residues in the CDR3. The J segment lost 3 bases and the V segment lost 6 bases, leaving 7 bases of the junction unmatched. The germline V gene has CDR1 MGHDK and CDR2 SYGVNS. The DNA for the CDR3 is TGTGCCAGCAGGAACAGGGGATCTCACTATGGCTACACCTTC. Translated, it gives CASRNRGSHYGYTF.

This chain connects TRBV5-1 to TRBJ2-1, with no clear D. The germline gives CDR1 SGHRS, CDR2 YFSETQ. V shed 6 bases and J shed 0 bases, with 10 bases lying between them. The CDR3 contains 14 residues. The DNA of the CDR3 is TGCGCCAGCACCCACGGTTACTCCTACAATGAGCAGTTCTTC. Translating gives CASTHGYSYNEQFF.

The V gene is TRBV4-3, the J gene TRBJ2-3, with D perhaps TRBD2 (6 bases). The CDR3 length is 16 residues. Germline lookup yields CDR1 LGHNA and CDR2 YSLEER. Trimming shortened V by 4 bases and J by 3 bases, and 17 bases separated the two germline ends. The CDR3 spells CASSPRTTLGTDTQYF. CDR3 coding DNA: TGCGCCAGCAGCCCACGGACTACCTTGGGGACAGATACGCAGTATTTT.

The DNA for the CDR3 is TGTGCCAGCAGCCGTCCAGCGGGGGTCACCGGGGAGCTGTTTTTT. Protein sequence: CASSRPAGVTGELFF. The V gene is TRBV11-1, the J gene TRBJ2-2; 8 bases map to TRBD2. With 5 bases clipped from V and 4 bases from J, the junction kept 6 bases outside the gene matches. CDR1 and CDR2 (germline): SGHAT, FQDESV (reference sequence). There are 15 residues in the CDR3.

The genes are TRBV7-9 and TRBJ2-7; D is possibly TRBD2 (5 bases). This CDR3 comprises 13 residues. The ends were cut back, 1 base at V and 2 bases at J, with 6 bases in the middle. CDR1 is SEHNR and CDR2 is FQNEAQ in the germline V gene (reference sequence). CDR3 sequence: CASSLEGAYEQYF. The CDR3 nucleotides are TGTGCCAGCAGCTTAGAGGGAGCCTACGAGCAGTACTTC.

The J gene is TRBJ1-4, the V gene TRBV28; TRBD1 agrees at 7 bases. The J segment lost 4 bases and the V segment lost 4 bases, leaving 6 bases of the junction unmatched. The CDR3 extends over 15 amino acids. The germline CDR1 and CDR2 sequences are MDHEN and SYDVKM. The CDR3 protein is CASSWGTASNEKLFF. CDR3 nucleotide sequence: TGTGCCAGCAGTTGGGGGACAGCGAGTAATGAAAAACTGTTTTTT.